Shown below are 18 T cell receptor beta chains from a single sample sequenced in a study of T-cell memory formation after mild COVID-19. TCRdb passed the 5' RACE reads through MiXCR, listing each CDR3 protein once. Here the sample spans a few hundred thousand distinct CDR3 sequences, around 25% being singletons. The sample was PBMCs or a T cell subset sorted from them (not recorded which). Receptors originate from an adult woman who had mild COVID-19 (a few samples of this study predate the infection). Cell type and time point are not known.

The chain carries TRBV30 and TRBJ2-1; 10 bases line up with TRBD2. Trimming at V came to 0 bases and at J to 10 bases, leaving 9 bases not matched to a gene. CDR3 length: 15 amino acids. Per germline, CDR1 GTSNPN and CDR2 SVGIG (reference sequence). The CDR3 spells CAWSVPSGGAYEQFF. In DNA form, the CDR3 reads TGTGCCTGGAGTGTCCCGAGCGGGGGGGCATACGAGCAGTTCTTC.

The chain links TRBV7-9 to TRBJ2-5; D unresolved. This CDR3 is 14 amino acids long. The germline gives CDR1 SEHNR, CDR2 FQNEAQ (reference sequence). V was clipped by 4 bases and J by 4 bases, with 13 bases between them. The CDR3 bases are TGTGCCAGCAGCTCGGACGGGTTGAGAGAGACCCAGTACTTC. This translates into CASSSDGLRETQYF.

The genes are TRBV6-5 and TRBJ2-5, with 12 bases that match TRBD2. J gave up 3 bases and V 6 bases, and 5 bases lay outside the gene matches. Germline CDR1 and CDR2: MNHEY and SVGAGI. The length of the CDR3 is 15 residues. In nucleotides, the CDR3 is TGTGCCAGCAGAAGGACTAGCGGGATGGAAGAGACCCAGTACTTC. It encodes CASRRTSGMEETQYF.

This clonotype has only a few counts. The chain carries TRBV7-8 and TRBJ2-7; 7 nucleotides line up with TRBD2. The length of the CDR3 is 15 residues. The trim removed 5 bases at V and 6 bases at J, leaving 13 bases unmatched. The germline CDR1 and CDR2 sequences are SGHVS and FQNEAQ. In nucleotides, the CDR3 is TGTGCCAGCAGCCTGACTAGCTGGGGCCTTGGCGAGCAGTACTTC. Its translation is CASSLTSWGLGEQYF.

The genes are TRBV5-8 and TRBJ2-1; 9 nucleotides agree with TRBD1. In germline, CDR1 is SGHTS, CDR2 YDEGEE. The length of the CDR3 is 14 residues. Germline trimming cut 7 bases from V and 5 bases from J; bases unmatched to any gene: 7. The CDR3 loop reads CASPRTGANNEQFF. CDR3 coding DNA: TGTGCCAGCCCCCGGACAGGGGCGAACAATGAGCAGTTCTTC.

This clonotype has a handful of counts. The chain employs TRBV19 and TRBJ1-1; D not resolved. V was clipped by 3 bases and J by 3 bases, with 26 bases between them. This CDR3 comprises 19 residues. Per germline, CDR1 LNHDA and CDR2 SQIVND (reference sequence). The CDR3 DNA reads as TGTGCCAGTAGTATGGGCGCCATTCGACGACCCGGAGTGGACACTGAAGCTTTCTTT. Protein: CASSMGAIRRPGVDTEAFF.

In DNA form, the CDR3 reads TGTGCCAGCAGCGTATGGGGGACAGGAGAGACCCAGTACTTC. It specifies CASSVWGTGETQYF. The chain has TRBV9 and TRBJ2-5; 8 bases align to TRBD1. J gave up 4 bases and V 1 base, and 3 bases lay outside the gene matches. Germline lookup yields CDR1 SGDLS and CDR2 YYNGEE. CDR3 length: 14 amino acids. The variable domain in full, with the rest retrieved from reference TRBV9 and TRBJ2-5, is DSGVTQTPKHLITATGQRVTLRCSPRSGDLSVYWYQQSLDQGLQFLIQYYNGEERAKGNILERFSAQQFPDLHSELNLSSLELGDSALYFCASSVWGTGETQYFGPGTRLLVL.

This clonotype came up a few times. The genes are TRBV6-5 and TRBJ1-1; D ambiguous. Looked up from germline, CDR1 is MNHEY and CDR2 is SVGAGI. The ends were cut back, 6 bases at V and 1 base at J, with 15 bases in the middle. The length of the CDR3 is 15 residues. In nucleotides, the CDR3 is TGTGCCAGCAGACCCGATCGGGCAGGGAACACTGAAGCTTTCTTT. It specifies CASRPDRAGNTEAFF.

This chain connects TRBV3-1 to TRBJ1-4; D may be TRBD1 (5 bases). The CDR3 runs to 14 residues. The V end lost 1 base, the J end lost 4 bases, and 7 bases lay between the germline ends. Germline loops: CDR1 LGHDT, CDR2 YNNKEL (reference sequence). The CDR3 spells CASSQGQYNEKLFF. In DNA, the CDR3 is TGTGCCAGCAGCCAAGGACAGTATAATGAAAAACTGTTTTTT.

The V and J genes are TRBV27 and TRBJ2-2, with TRBD1 matching 8 bases. V lost 4 bases, J lost 5 bases, and 9 bases stayed unmatched. The CDR3 extends over 16 amino acids. Germline CDR1 reads MNHEY; CDR2 reads SMNVEV (reference sequence). CDR3 nucleotides: TGTGCCAGCAGTTCCCACCCATGGACAGGGACCGGGGAGCTGTTTTTT. This codes for CASSSHPWTGTGELFF.

The J gene is TRBJ2-3, the V gene TRBV27, with 11 bases fitting TRBD2. The V gene end was trimmed by 6 bases and the J gene end by 2 bases; junction bases not matched to a gene: 10. The CDR3 length is 17 residues. CDR1 MNHEY and CDR2 SMNVEV come from the germline V gene (reference sequence). For the CDR3, the DNA is TGTGCCAGCAGCCGGGAAACTAGCGGGAGTGTCACAGATACGCAGTATTTT. This translates into CASSRETSGSVTDTQYF.

This chain uses TRBV6-2 or TRBV6-3 with TRBJ2-1, with D uncertain. The CDR3 spans 13 residues. CDR1 MNHEY and CDR2 SVGEGT come from the germline V gene. Trimming cost V 6 bases and J 6 bases, with 12 bases left between them. The CDR3 is CASSPPARNEQFF. DNA for the CDR3: TGTGCCAGCAGCCCCCCAGCCCGCAATGAGCAGTTCTTC.

This clonotype was observed many times. The V and J genes are TRBV7-2 and TRBJ2-3; D unclear. With 1 base removed from V and 2 bases from J, the gap between germline ends came to 1 base. The CDR3 extends over 12 amino acids. From germline, CDR1 is SGHTA and CDR2 FQGNSA. CDR3 in DNA: TGTGCCAGCAGCTTAGACACAGATACGCAGTATTTT. Its translation: CASSLDTDTQYF.

This sequence joins TRBV27 and TRBJ2-3; no clear D gene. Trimming took 3 bases from V and 0 from J, leaving 4 bases between them. This CDR3 contains 13 residues. Germline CDR1 MNHEY, CDR2 SMNVEV (reference sequence). CDR3 nucleotides: TGTGCCAGCAGTTTCCAGAGCACAGATACGCAGTATTTT. Translating it yields CASSFQSTDTQYF.

This sequence joins TRBV7-9 and TRBJ2-3, with TRBD1 as a possible D gene (6 bases). Trimming removed 2 bases at V and 3 bases at J, with 18 bases between. The CDR3 totals 17 residues. Germline V CDR1 and CDR2: SEHNR, FQNEAQ (reference sequence). CDR3 bases: TGTGCCAGCAGCTTAAAGGCACGGCAGGGGCGGACAGATACGCAGTATTTT. It translates to CASSLKARQGRTDTQYF.

This clonotype was seen a handful of times. This sequence joins TRBV5-1 and TRBJ2-7, with 8 bases lining up with TRBD1. The CDR3 totals 14 residues. J was trimmed by 5 bases and V by 0 bases; bases with no gene match: 4. Germline CDR1 SGHRS, CDR2 YFSETQ. For the CDR3, the DNA is TGCGCCAGCAGCTTGGGGACAGGGCTAGACGAGCAGTACTTC. It translates to CASSLGTGLDEQYF.

This clonotype was seen more than once but under ten times. The gene calls are TRBV12-3 or TRBV12-4 and TRBJ1-5; 7 bases match TRBD1. V dropped 5 bases and J dropped 7; count of bases not matched to a gene: 8. The CDR3 extends over 14 amino acids. The DNA for the CDR3 is TGTGCCAGCAGTGCGACAGGGCCCAGACAGCCCCAGCATTTT. Translation gives CASSATGPRQPQHF.

This clonotype was counted between two and nine times. This chain uses TRBV19 with TRBJ2-6; D tentatively reads TRBD1 or TRBD2 (5 bases each). This CDR3 region has 16 residues. CDR1 and CDR2 (germline): LNHDA, SQIVND (reference sequence). The germline V and J ends were trimmed by 3 bases and 0 bases, with 9 bases remaining between them. CDR3 loop: CASSMPGRSGANVLTF. In DNA form, the CDR3 reads TGTGCCAGTAGTATGCCGGGGCGCTCTGGGGCCAACGTCCTGACTTTC. The full variable domain, its missing parts supplied by reference TRBV19 and TRBJ2-6, is DGGITQSPKYLFRKEGQNVTLSCEQNLNHDAMYWYRQDPGQGLRLIYYSQIVNDFQKGDIAEGYSVSREKKESFPLTVTSAQKNPTAFYLCASSMPGRSGANVLTFGAGSRLTVL.